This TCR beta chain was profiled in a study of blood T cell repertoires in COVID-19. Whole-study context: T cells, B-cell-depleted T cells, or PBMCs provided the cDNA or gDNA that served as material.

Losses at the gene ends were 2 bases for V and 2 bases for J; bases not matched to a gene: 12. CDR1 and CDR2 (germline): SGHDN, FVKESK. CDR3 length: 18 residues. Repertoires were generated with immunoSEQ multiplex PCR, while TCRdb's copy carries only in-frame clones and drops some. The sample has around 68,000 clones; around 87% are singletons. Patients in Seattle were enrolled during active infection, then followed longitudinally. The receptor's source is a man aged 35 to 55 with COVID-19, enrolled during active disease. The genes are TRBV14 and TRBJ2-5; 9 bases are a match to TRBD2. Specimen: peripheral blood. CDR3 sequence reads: CASSQLFGLAGSQETQYF. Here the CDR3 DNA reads TGTGCCAGCAGCCAATTATTCGGGCTAGCGGGGTCACAAGAGACCCAGTACTTC.